Presented here are 18 T cell receptor beta chains from one specimen sequenced in a study of shared clonotypes between healthy human individuals. Naive CD8 cells lacked CD45RO, underwent positive selection for CCR7 and left out terminally differentiated effector memory CD45RA+ cells. The method was immunoSEQ multiplex PCR; TCRdb's version includes in-frame clones alone and lacks a portion of them. Here the sample spans roughly 2.1 million clones, approximately 94% being singletons. What was sequenced was naive CD8+ T cells from PBMCs. The receptors were gathered from a man between 18 and 35 years old in good health. Some clones in this sample may be carry-over from other donors' samples.

Notes on this clone: The sample contains more than one DNA sequence encoding this CDR3. The genes are TRBV28 and TRBJ2-7; D is unresolved. V was trimmed by 6 bases and J by 3 bases, leaving 9 bases between them. This CDR3 comprises 12 residues. Germline CDR1 and CDR2: MDHEN and SYDVKM. The CDR3 DNA sequence: TGTGCCAGCAGCCTTGCGCTCTACGAGCAGTACTTC. It is translated as CASSLALYEQYF.

This clone was seen just once. V is TRBV7-9 and J is TRBJ2-1, with 9 bases that match TRBD1. The CDR3 length is 14 residues. The ends lost 5 bases at V and 5 bases at J; junction bases unmatched: 4. The germline gives CDR1 SEHNR, CDR2 FQNEAQ (reference sequence). CDR3 bases: TGTGCCAGCAGCCCGGACAGGGGTAACAATGAGCAGTTCTTC. This codes for CASSPDRGNNEQFF. Combining the CDR3 with reference TRBV7-9 and TRBJ2-1 gives the whole variable domain DTGVSQNPRHKITKRGQNVTFRCDPISEHNRLYWYRQTLGQGPEFLTYFQNEAQLEKSRLLSDRFSAERPKGSFSTLEIQRTEQGDSAMYLCASSPDRGNNEQFFGPGTRLTVL.

This clone occurred once. The chain employs TRBV28 and TRBJ2-3, with TRBD1 matching 9 bases. CDR1 MDHEN and CDR2 SYDVKM come from the germline V gene. Trimming removed 7 bases from V and 0 bases from J; junction bases left unmatched: 8. CDR3 size: 16 residues. Here the CDR3 DNA reads TGTGCCAGCAAGACAGGGGGAACCCCTAGCACAGATACGCAGTATTTT. As protein: CASKTGGTPSTDTQYF.

The chain carries TRBV30 and TRBJ1-1; tentative D call: TRBD1 (6 bases). The germline V gene has CDR1 GTSNPN and CDR2 SVGIG (reference sequence). CDR3 size: 15 residues. V lost 6 bases and J lost 8, with 25 bases in between. In DNA form, the CDR3 reads TGTGCCTGCCCCAGGCGTCAGGGGCCGATGTCGGAAGCTTTCTTT. Protein product: CACPRRQGPMSEAFF.

V gene TRBV6-6 combines with J gene TRBJ2-1; a possible D gene is TRBD1 (6 bases). The CDR3 spans 13 residues. The germline V and J ends were trimmed by 11 bases and 6 bases, with 17 bases remaining between them. Germline CDR1 is MNHNY and CDR2 is SVGAGI (reference sequence). CDR3 nucleotides: TGTGCCGGGCAACAGGGAACTGTCAATGAGCAGTTCTTC. Protein: CAGQQGTVNEQFF.

The gene calls are TRBV6-6 and TRBJ2-7; 9 nucleotides agree with TRBD1. V shed 8 bases, J shed 2 bases, and the junction held 1 base outside the gene matches. The CDR3 spans 12 residues. Germline CDR1 is MNHNY and CDR2 is SVGAGI (reference sequence). CDR3 loop: CASRTGAYEQYF. The CDR3 DNA sequence: TGTGCCAGCCGGACAGGGGCCTACGAGCAGTACTTC.

This chain connects TRBV15 to TRBJ1-2, with TRBD1 identical over 8 bases. The CDR3 consists of 16 residues. Germline assignment: CDR1 LNHNV and CDR2 YYDKDF (reference sequence). J lost 7 bases, V lost 3 bases, and 13 bases had no gene match. The CDR3 DNA is TGTGCCACCAGCAGCTTGCTACCGGACAGGGCACGTGGCTACACCTTC. This translates into CATSSLLPDRARGYTF.

The chain is built from TRBV5-8 and TRBJ2-3, with 7 nucleotides matching TRBD2. V shed 7 bases, J shed 2 bases, and the junction held 13 bases outside the gene matches. The germline gives CDR1 SGHTS, CDR2 YDEGEE. The CDR3 has 16 amino acids. The CDR3 region is CASGKDRREPTDTQYF. The CDR3 DNA sequence: TGTGCCAGCGGCAAAGATCGGCGGGAGCCCACAGATACGCAGTATTTT. Drawing the rest from reference TRBV5-8 and TRBJ2-3, the complete variable domain is EAGVTQSPTHLIKTRGQQATLRCSPISGHTSVYWYQQALGLGLQFLLWYDEGEERNRGNFPPRFSGRQFPNYSSELNVNALELEDSALYLCASGKDRREPTDTQYFGPGTRLTVL.

CDR3 in DNA: TGTGCCAGCGCTGCTAGCGGGAGCTCCTACAATGAGCAGTTCTTC. It specifies CASAASGSSYNEQFF. The chain is built from TRBV27 and TRBJ2-1, with 10 bases fitting TRBD2. Looked up from germline, CDR1 is MNHEY and CDR2 is SMNVEV (reference sequence). CDR3 size: 15 residues. With V trimmed by 8 bases and J by 0 bases, 4 bases remained unmatched.

The rearrangement joins TRBV9 to TRBJ2-7, with TRBD1 identical over 7 bases. V lost 4 bases, J lost 4 bases, and 11 bases stayed unmatched. Germline-derived CDR1 and CDR2 are SGDLS and YYNGEE. The CDR3 is 15 residues long. This CDR3 reads CASSPSGRGPYEQYF. The CDR3 DNA reads TGTGCCAGCAGCCCCTCGGGAAGGGGGCCGTACGAGCAGTACTTC.

The chain links TRBV9 to TRBJ2-3; the match to TRBD1 covers 7 bases. CDR1 and CDR2 (germline): SGDLS, YYNGEE. The CDR3 sequence is 14 residues long. J lost 5 bases, V lost 3 bases, and 6 bases had no gene match. The CDR3 protein is CASSARGLQDTQYF. CDR3 bases: TGTGCCAGCAGCGCAAGGGGGCTGCAAGATACGCAGTATTTT.

This sequence joins TRBV9 and TRBJ2-3; TRBD1 might be the D (5 bases). CDR3 size: 15 residues. Germline V gene lookup returns CDR1 SGDLS and CDR2 YYNGEE. Trimming pared 0 bases from V and 2 bases from J, leaving 10 bases between. The CDR3 is CASSVEWGPTDTQYF. DNA of the CDR3: TGTGCCAGCAGCGTAGAATGGGGCCCCACAGATACGCAGTATTTT.

V gene TRBV29-1 combines with J gene TRBJ2-7; TRBD1 agrees at 7 bases. Trimming took 7 bases from V and 4 from J; bases not matched to a gene: 10. The CDR3 consists of 13 residues. Germline assignment: CDR1 SQVTM and CDR2 ANQGSEA. The CDR3 DNA reads TGCAGCGCCGCGACAGGGAAGACATACGAGCAGTACTTC. This translates into CSAATGKTYEQYF.

The DNA for the CDR3 is TGTGCCAGCAGCTCGCATCCCGGGACAGGGGAATACAATGAGCAGTTCTTC. Translated, it gives CASSSHPGTGEYNEQFF. This chain links TRBV13 with TRBJ2-1, with 10 bases that match TRBD1. Germline values: CDR1 PRHDT, CDR2 FYEKMQ (reference sequence). Unmatched junction bases numbered 10, after V lost 4 bases and J lost 4 bases. The CDR3 has 17 amino acids. Using reference TRBV13 and TRBJ2-1 for the parts outside the CDR3, the full variable domain is AAGVIQSPRHLIKEKRETATLKCYPIPRHDTVYWYQQGPGQDPQFLISFYEKMQSDKGSIPDRFSAQQFSDYHSELNMSSLELGDSALYFCASSSHPGTGEYNEQFFGPGTRLTVL.

The chain combines TRBV4-1 with TRBJ2-3; D is ambiguous. The V end was cut by 0 bases, the J end by 4 bases, with 14 bases between. Germline lookup yields CDR1 MGHRA and CDR2 YSYEKL. The CDR3 has 16 amino acids. This CDR3 is CASSQEPHVIADTQYF. The CDR3 nucleotides read TGCGCCAGCAGCCAAGAACCACACGTCATTGCAGATACGCAGTATTTT.

This clone was seen a handful of times. Different DNA sequences within this sample yield the same CDR3. The chain is built from TRBV6-5 and TRBJ1-5; D might be TRBD1 (5 bases). V was pared by 6 bases and J by 0 bases, with 9 bases between. Germline CDR1 MNHEY, CDR2 SVGAGI. The CDR3 spans 14 residues. The CDR3 DNA follows: TGTGCCAGCAGAGCAGGGTATAGCAATCAGCCCCAGCATTTT. Amino acid sequence: CASRAGYSNQPQHF.

The chain couples TRBV10-3 to TRBJ1-2, with 10 bases that match TRBD1. With V trimmed by 9 bases and J by 6 bases, 1 base remained unmatched. Germline CDR1 ENHRY, CDR2 SYGVKD. This CDR3 has 11 residues. Here the CDR3 DNA reads TGTGCCATGGGGACAGGGGATGGCTACACCTTC. It translates to CAMGTGDGYTF.

With respect to this clone: Other DNA variants within this sample encode the same CDR3. This sequence joins TRBV27 and TRBJ1-2, with D tentatively TRBD1 (6 bases). CDR1 and CDR2 from the germline V gene are MNHEY and SMNVEV (reference sequence). The V gene lost 3 bases and the J gene lost 1 base, with 9 bases spanning the gap. This CDR3 has 14 residues. For the CDR3, the DNA is TGTGCCAGCAGTTTGAGGGGGAGTAACTATGGCTACACCTTC. The encoded protein is CASSLRGSNYGYTF.